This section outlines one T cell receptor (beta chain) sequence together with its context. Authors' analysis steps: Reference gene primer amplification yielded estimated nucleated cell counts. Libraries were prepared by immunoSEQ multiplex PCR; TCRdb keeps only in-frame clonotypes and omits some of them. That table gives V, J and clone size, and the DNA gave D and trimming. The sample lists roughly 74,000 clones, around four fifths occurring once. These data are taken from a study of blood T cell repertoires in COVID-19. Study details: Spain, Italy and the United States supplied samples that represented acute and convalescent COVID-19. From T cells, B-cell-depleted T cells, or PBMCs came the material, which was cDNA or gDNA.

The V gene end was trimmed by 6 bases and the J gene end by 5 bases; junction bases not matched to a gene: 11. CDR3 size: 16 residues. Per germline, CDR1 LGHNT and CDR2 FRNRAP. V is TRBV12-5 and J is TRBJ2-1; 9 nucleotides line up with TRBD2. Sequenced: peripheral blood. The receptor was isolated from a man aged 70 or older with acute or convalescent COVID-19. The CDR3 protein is CASGSGREGGHNEQFF. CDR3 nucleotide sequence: TGTGCTAGTGGATCAGGGCGGGAGGGGGGTCACAATGAGCAGTTCTTC.